These 15 T cell receptor beta chains were all obtained from the same sample, sequenced in a study of Tregs in tolerant kidney transplant recipients. The data were produced by immunoSEQ multiplex PCR, yet TCRdb's version contains in-frame clones alone and is incomplete. The sample has tens of thousands of clones; around 94% are singletons. Sequencing was done on a sample of CD8+ T cells from blood. Source of these receptors: a human donor in good health.

The J gene is TRBJ2-5, the V gene TRBV5-1, with 7 bases matching TRBD2. CDR1 is SGHRS, CDR2 YFSETQ, per germline. The CDR3 has 14 residues. V gave up 4 bases and J gave up 0 bases; unmatched junction bases: 3. CDR3 nucleotides: TGCGCCAGCAGCATCGGGACTAACCAAGAGACCCAGTACTTC. It is translated as CASSIGTNQETQYF.

This rearrangement joins TRBV19 to TRBJ2-7, with TRBD1 identical over 7 bases. The CDR3 is made up of 14 amino acids. Germline V lookup: CDR1 LNHDA, CDR2 SQIVND (reference sequence). V lost 4 bases to trimming and J lost 6 bases; unmatched junction nucleotides: 9. CDR3 coding DNA: TGTGCCAGTAGTACGCGGGTTGACAGGGTCGAGCAGTACTTC. This sequence encodes CASSTRVDRVEQYF.

The chain combines TRBV10-2 with TRBJ1-2; D gene unclear. The CDR3 runs to 14 residues. Trimming stripped 3 bases from V and 3 bases from J, with 11 bases between. Germline V gives CDR1 WSHSY, CDR2 SAAADI. CDR3 bases: TGCGCCAGCAGTGAAGGCCCCGGAGACTATGGCTACACCTTC. Translating it yields CASSEGPGDYGYTF.

This rearrangement joins TRBV9 to TRBJ2-3; 7 bases match TRBD2. The V gene end was trimmed by 1 base and the J gene end by 9 bases; junction bases not matched to a gene: 5. The CDR3 totals 13 residues. Per germline, CDR1 SGDLS and CDR2 YYNGEE. CDR3 sequence: CASSVHAGETQYF. CDR3 DNA sequence: TGTGCCAGCAGCGTACATGCGGGGGAGACGCAGTATTTT.

The CDR3 DNA reads as TGTGCCAGCAGCTTCGAGGGGAGAGACAAAAACATTCAGTACTTC. Residues: CASSFEGRDKNIQYF. J is TRBJ2-4 and V is TRBV7-2; possibly TRBD1 or TRBD2 for D (5 bases each). Germline CDR1 reads SGHTA; CDR2 reads FQGNSA. The V and J ends lost 3 bases and 3 bases respectively, with 12 bases between them. CDR3 size: 15 residues.

As for this clone: This sample includes further DNA sequences coding for the same CDR3. This rearrangement joins TRBV27 to TRBJ2-7; D is undetermined. Per germline, CDR1 MNHEY and CDR2 SMNVEV (reference sequence). The V and J ends lost 4 bases and 0 bases respectively, with 13 bases between them. CDR3 length equals 15 residues. The CDR3 DNA is TGTGCCAGCAGTTCGTGGACCGGCAGCTCCTACGAGCAGTACTTC. Its protein is CASSSWTGSSYEQYF.

In its sample, this clone was seen once. V and J are TRBV5-1 and TRBJ2-1; D may be TRBD2 (6 bases). The CDR3 runs 15 residues. V lost 2 bases, J lost 5 bases, and 14 bases lay in between. The germline CDR1 and CDR2 sequences are SGHRS and YFSETQ. CDR3 nucleotides: TGCGCCAGCAGCTTTAGGGGACTGGAGGACAATGAGCAGTTCTTC. The encoded protein is CASSFRGLEDNEQFF.

This sequence joins TRBV9 and TRBJ2-3; 7 bases line up with TRBD2. The CDR3 loop spans 17 amino acids. Looked up from germline, CDR1 is SGDLS and CDR2 is YYNGEE. The trim removed 0 bases at V and 2 bases at J, leaving 9 bases unmatched. The CDR3 sequence: CASSVAPERDLTDTQYF. CDR3 DNA sequence: TGTGCCAGCAGCGTAGCTCCGGAGCGGGACCTCACAGATACGCAGTATTTT.

This clone was picked up one time. The rearrangement links TRBV4-1 to TRBJ2-5; the D gene is possibly TRBD1 (6 bases). Germline CDR1 reads MGHRA; CDR2 reads YSYEKL. Trimming took off 4 bases at V and 4 bases at J, with 10 bases between the two ends. This CDR3 contains 13 residues. In DNA, the CDR3 is TGCGCCAGCAGCCCGGACAGAACAGAGACCCAGTACTTC. Translated, it gives CASSPDRTETQYF.

The V and J genes are TRBV7-9 and TRBJ2-7, with a possible D match to TRBD1 (5 bases). CDR1 SEHNR and CDR2 FQNEAQ come from the germline V gene (reference sequence). This CDR3 spans 15 amino acids. The V end was cut by 1 base, the J end by 2 bases, with 12 bases between. In DNA, the CDR3 is TGTGCCAGCAGCTTAGTTCTGGACAAGACCTACGAGCAGTACTTC. Translation gives CASSLVLDKTYEQYF.

The V gene is TRBV19, the J gene TRBJ2-7; D perhaps matches TRBD2 (5 bases). CDR1 LNHDA and CDR2 SQIVND come from the germline V gene (reference sequence). V lost 2 bases and J 6 bases, leaving 11 bases between the germline ends. The CDR3 totals 13 residues. This CDR3 reads CASSISARVEQYF. The CDR3 nucleotides are TGTGCCAGTAGTATATCCGCGAGGGTCGAGCAGTACTTC.

J is TRBJ2-5 and V is TRBV7-9, with D perhaps matching TRBD1 or TRBD2 (6 bases each). V dropped 7 bases and J dropped 0 bases, with 15 bases sitting between them. Germline V lookup: CDR1 SEHNR, CDR2 FQNEAQ (reference sequence). The CDR3 has 15 residues. CDR3 residues: CASTAGAGYQETQYF. CDR3 DNA sequence: TGTGCCAGCACCGCAGGGGCGGGGTACCAAGAGACCCAGTACTTC.

This clone is a singleton in its sample. The CDR3 sequence is CASSKPRRARCNQPQHF. CDR3 sequence (DNA): TGTGCCAGCAGCAAACCTCGCAGGGCTCGGTGCAATCAGCCCCAGCATTTT. This chain connects TRBV21-1 to TRBJ1-5; the table gives TRBD1 as D, unverified against the DNA. TRBV21-1 is an annotated pseudogene. The CDR3 has 17 amino acids.

This clone was recorded a few times. The rearrangement uses TRBV7-9 and TRBJ1-3; D is unresolved. The CDR3 loop spans 16 amino acids. The germline gives CDR1 SEHNR, CDR2 FQNEAQ (reference sequence). V was cut by 5 bases and J by 4 bases, with 18 bases left in between. This chain's CDR3 is CASSPTMSHPGNTIYF. In DNA form, the CDR3 reads TGTGCCAGCAGCCCGACCATGAGCCATCCGGGAAACACCATATATTTT.

The J gene is TRBJ2-3, the V gene TRBV27; D remains ambiguous. The V and J ends lost 6 bases and 1 base respectively, with 8 bases between them. CDR1 and CDR2 from the germline V gene are MNHEY and SMNVEV (reference sequence). The CDR3 is 13 residues long. CDR3 residues: CASSKLGTDTQYF. The CDR3 DNA reads as TGTGCCAGCAGCAAATTGGGCACAGATACGCAGTATTTT.